This T cell receptor beta chain was identified in a study of OX40 agonist ivuxolimab in advanced cancers. The wider study: Those enrolled were about 80% male, with a mean age of around 57 years and ages from 23 to 79.

Overall study findings and caveats: Researchers did not establish what antigens the expanded peripheral T cells target. Partial responders at 0.1-3.0 mg/kg had among the lowest clonal expansion.

As for this clone: What it binds is unknown.

TCRdb keeps only in-frame clones here, not all; method: immunoSEQ multiplex PCR. The sample yields some 72,000 clones, about 92% seen once. Sampling times: baseline, cycle 4 day 1, cycle 7 day 1. The TCR comes from an adult with an advanced solid tumor such as melanoma, head and neck, liver or kidney cancer. The sequenced sample was CD4+ or CD8+ T cells sorted from blood, obtained in a trial of the OX40 agonist ivuxolimab.

CDR3 sequence: CASSPGGRRAAPYNEQFF. In DNA, the CDR3 is TGCGCCAGCAGCCCCGGTGGGCGGCGGGCTGCTCCTTACAATGAGCAGTTCTTC. The chain has TRBV4-1 and TRBJ2-1; possible D gene TRBD2, 5 bases. Germline V gene data show CDR1 as MGHRA and CDR2 as YSYEKL. Trimming took 4 bases from V and 4 from J, leaving 23 bases between them. The CDR3 is made up of 18 amino acids.